This T cell receptor (beta chain) stems from a study of blood T cell repertoires in COVID-19. Study details: The United States, Italy and Spain provided the acute and convalescent COVID-19 samples.

This CDR3 has 16 residues. J was trimmed by 2 bases and V by 4 bases; bases with no gene match: 9. Germline CDR1 and CDR2: SGDLS and YYNGEE. TCRdb's table, derived via immunoSEQ multiplex PCR, lists solely in-frame clones and lacks some. Of fewer than 130,000 clones listed, nearly 90% are singletons. The sequence derives from a human donor in a cohort sampled during active COVID-19. The gene calls are TRBV9 and TRBJ2-7, with 10 bases matching TRBD1. What was sequenced was peripheral blood. CDR3 residues: CASSKGGTGVPYEQYF. CDR3 sequence (DNA): TGTGCCAGCAGCAAAGGCGGGACAGGGGTTCCCTACGAGCAGTACTTC.